Listed below are T cell receptor beta chains from one sample, sequenced in a study of cytomegalovirus exposure and HLA in healthy donors. The repertoire was sequenced with immunoSEQ multiplex PCR; TCRdb's copy has only in-frame clones and lacks some. The data contain 99,000 or so clones, around 80% of them seen just once; the ten biggest clones take up about 6.9%. The sample taken for sequencing was PBMCs. All receptors derive from a man aged 30 to 45 in good health and CMV-seropositive. Both conserved end residues are part of each CDR3. D genes are given only for firm matches. Some rows have no size entry. The others give once, few or many, or a class for an expanded clone.

J: TRBJ2-5; V: TRBV2; size: NA; D: TRBD2; CDR3: CASGRGGGGETQYF; DNA: TGTGCCAGCGGCCGTGGCGGGGGGGGAGAGACCCAGTACTTC
J: TRBJ1-2; V: TRBV13; size: NA; D: NA; CDR3: CASSLGRQADYTF; DNA: TGTGCCAGCAGCTTAGGTCGACAGGCGGACTACACCTTC
J: TRBJ1-1; V: TRBV27; size: NA; D: TRBD1; CDR3: CASSLRTGVVTEAFF; DNA: TGTGCCAGCAGTTTGCGTACAGGGGTCGTCACTGAAGCTTTCTTT
J: TRBJ2-5; V: TRBV5-5; size: NA; D: NA; CDR3: CASSLAIQQETQYF; DNA: TGTGCCAGCAGCTTGGCGATCCAGCAAGAGACCCAGTACTTC
J: TRBJ2-7; V: TRBV6-5; size: NA; D: TRBD1; CDR3: CASSGRGRYEQYF; DNA: TGTGCCAGCTCGGGCAGGGGGCGGTACGAGCAGTACTTC
J: TRBJ2-2; V: TRBV18; size: NA; D: TRBD1; CDR3: CASSTGTGVNTGELFF; DNA: TGTGCCAGCTCAACCGGGACAGGGGTGAACACCGGGGAGCTGTTTTTT
J: TRBJ2-5; V: TRBV5-5; size: few; D: TRBD1; CDR3: CASSLRTGQETQYF; DNA: TGTGCCAGCAGCTTAAGGACAGGCCAAGAGACCCAGTACTTC
J: TRBJ1-5; V: TRBV19; size: NA; D: TRBD1; CDR3: CASSISGGTGFDQPQHF; DNA: TGTGCCAGTAGTATAAGCGGCGGGACAGGGTTCGATCAGCCCCAGCATTTT
J: TRBJ1-4; V: TRBV4-1; size: NA; D: TRBD1; CDR3: CASSRIPGQGTEKLFF; DNA: TGCGCCAGCAGCCGTATTCCGGGACAGGGGACTGAAAAACTGTTTTTT
J: TRBJ1-5; V: TRBV6-5; size: NA; D: TRBD1; CDR3: CASSYGTGANQPQHF; DNA: TGTGCCAGCAGTTACGGGACAGGGGCCAATCAGCCCCAGCATTTT
J: TRBJ2-5; V: TRBV4-3; size: NA; D: TRBD2; CDR3: CASSQERASGGQETQYF; DNA: TGCGCCAGCAGCCAAGAGAGGGCTAGCGGGGGGCAAGAGACCCAGTACTTC
J: TRBJ2-7; V: TRBV5-1; size: NA; D: NA; CDR3: CASRRDRLYEQYF; DNA: TGCGCCAGCAGGCGCGACAGACTGTACGAGCAGTACTTC
J: TRBJ1-4; V: TRBV28; size: NA; D: NA; CDR3: CASSPVGGIEKLFF; DNA: TGTGCCAGCAGCCCCGTCGGGGGGATTGAAAAACTGTTTTTT
J: TRBJ1-2; V: TRBV4-3; size: few; D: TRBD1; CDR3: CASSPSSGGYGYTF; DNA: TGCGCCAGCAGCCCATCTTCAGGGGGCTATGGCTACACCTTC
J: TRBJ2-4; V: TRBV5-1; size: NA; D: TRBD2; CDR3: CASSLSGGDIQYF; DNA: TGCGCCAGCAGCCTATCCGGGGGGGACATTCAGTACTTC
J: TRBJ2-3; V: TRBV6-4; size: NA; D: NA; CDR3: CASSASRMDTQYF; DNA: TGTGCCAGCAGCGCTTCTAGGATGGATACGCAGTATTTT
J: TRBJ1-5; V: TRBV7-8; size: NA; D: NA; CDR3: CASSLEEGQPQHF; DNA: TGTGCCAGCAGCTTAGAGGAGGGTCAGCCCCAGCATTTT
J: TRBJ1-5; V: TRBV25-1; size: NA; D: NA; CDR3: CASIPDGGVNSNQPQHF; DNA: TGTGCCAGCATACCAGATGGAGGGGTCAATAGCAATCAGCCCCAGCATTTT
J: TRBJ1-2; V: TRBV4-1; size: NA; D: NA; CDR3: CASSFNPTAINYGYTF; DNA: TGCGCCAGCAGCTTCAACCCGACAGCAATTAACTATGGCTACACCTTC
J: TRBJ1-1; V: TRBV5-1; size: NA; D: NA; CDR3: CASSLGGSRTAYTEAFF; DNA: TGCGCCAGCAGCTTGGGCGGCAGTCGAACGGCTTACACTGAAGCTTTCTTT
J: TRBJ2-7; V: TRBV7-2; size: NA; D: NA; CDR3: CASSPEASLREQYF; DNA: TGTGCCAGCAGCCCGGAGGCGTCGCTCAGAGAGCAGTACTTC
J: TRBJ1-6; V: TRBV4-1; size: NA; D: NA; CDR3: CASSQDKRGGWNSPLHF; DNA: TGCGCCAGCAGCCAAGATAAACGGGGAGGTTGGAATTCACCCCTCCACTTT
J: TRBJ1-1; V: TRBV29-1; size: NA; D: NA; CDR3: CSVGSGNTEAFF; DNA: TGCAGCGTTGGGTCGGGGAACACTGAAGCTTTCTTT
J: TRBJ2-5; V: TRBV29-1; size: NA; D: TRBD2; CDR3: CSVVVGTSGGAAETQYF; DNA: TGCAGCGTTGTAGTGGGGACTAGCGGGGGGGCCGCAGAGACCCAGTACTTC
J: TRBJ1-6; V: TRBV18; size: NA; D: NA; CDR3: CASSSDRDSPLHF; DNA: TGTGCCAGCTCATCGGACAGAGACTCACCCCTCCACTTT
J: TRBJ2-1; V: TRBV30; size: once; D: TRBD1; CDR3: CAWSSRDRGPNEQFF; DNA: TGTGCCTGGAGTTCCCGGGACAGGGGCCCCAATGAGCAGTTCTTC
J: TRBJ1-2; V: TRBV2; size: NA; D: NA; CDR3: CASSEYNYGYTF; DNA: TGTGCCAGCAGTGAATATAACTATGGCTACACCTTC
J: TRBJ2-2; V: TRBV25-1; size: NA; D: NA; CDR3: CASSETGRTGELFF; DNA: TGTGCCAGCAGTGAGACAGGTCGCACCGGGGAGCTGTTTTTT
J: TRBJ1-1; V: TRBV30; size: NA; D: NA; CDR3: CAWSVRRKAFF; DNA: TGTGCCTGGAGTGTACGCAGAAAAGCTTTCTTT
J: TRBJ2-3; V: TRBV5-1; size: NA; D: NA; CDR3: CASSPGTATDTQYF; DNA: TGCGCCAGCAGCCCTGGGACTGCCACAGATACGCAGTATTTT
J: TRBJ2-6; V: TRBV4-3; size: NA; D: NA; CDR3: CASSQDYERGANVLTF; DNA: TGCGCCAGCAGCCAAGATTACGAGCGTGGGGCCAACGTCCTGACTTTC
J: TRBJ2-3; V: TRBV5-1; size: few; D: TRBD2; CDR3: CASSLTFRGGSTDTQYF; DNA: TGCGCCAGCAGCTTGACCTTTCGGGGGGGCAGCACAGATACGCAGTATTTT
J: TRBJ2-1; V: TRBV4-1; size: NA; D: NA; CDR3: CASSQGNGGVSYNEQFF; DNA: TGCGCCAGCAGCCAAGGAAACGGCGGGGTCTCCTACAATGAGCAGTTCTTC
J: TRBJ1-2; V: TRBV10-3; size: NA; D: TRBD1; CDR3: CAISESATGQGSGYTF; DNA: TGTGCCATCAGTGAGTCTGCTACGGGACAGGGGAGCGGCTACACCTTC
J: TRBJ2-1; V: TRBV7-9; size: NA; D: TRBD2; CDR3: CASSLGRAGWDEQFF; DNA: TGTGCCAGCAGCTTAGGACGAGCGGGGTGGGATGAGCAGTTCTTC
J: TRBJ1-3; V: TRBV27; size: NA; D: NA; CDR3: CASSCVLPRSGNTIYF; DNA: TGTGCCAGCAGTTGTGTACTTCCTCGGTCAGGAAACACCATATATTTT
J: TRBJ2-1; V: TRBV6-5; size: few; D: TRBD2; CDR3: CASSYRLAGYNEQFF; DNA: TGTGCCAGCAGTTACCGGTTAGCGGGGTACAATGAGCAGTTCTTC
J: TRBJ2-7; V: TRBV30; size: NA; D: NA; CDR3: CAWSEQGFRDEQYF; DNA: TGTGCCTGGAGTGAACAGGGTTTTAGGGACGAGCAGTACTTC
J: TRBJ1-5; V: TRBV7-8; size: NA; D: TRBD1; CDR3: CASSLRLGQGESMYSNQPQHF; DNA: TGTGCCAGCAGCTTACGCCTCGGACAGGGGGAATCGATGTATAGCAATCAGCCCCAGCATTTT
J: TRBJ2-2; V: TRBV19; size: NA; D: NA; CDR3: CASSWTSGDTGELFF; DNA: TGTGCCAGTAGCTGGACATCGGGGGACACCGGGGAGCTGTTTTTT
J: TRBJ2-7; V: TRBV6-1; size: NA; D: NA; CDR3: CASSEVRQESYEQYF; DNA: TGTGCCAGCAGTGAAGTAAGACAGGAGTCCTACGAGCAGTACTTC
J: TRBJ2-6; V: TRBV6-6; size: NA; D: NA; CDR3: CASSLGDSGANVLTF; DNA: TGTGCCAGCAGTCTAGGGGACTCTGGGGCCAACGTCCTGACTTTC
J: TRBJ1-2; V: TRBV9; size: NA; D: NA; CDR3: CASSAFSYGYTF; DNA: TGTGCCAGCAGCGCCTTTAGCTATGGCTACACCTTC
J: TRBJ2-5; V: TRBV2; size: NA; D: TRBD2; CDR3: CASSDSASGDRETQYF; DNA: TGTGCCAGCAGTGACTCGGCTAGCGGGGACCGAGAGACCCAGTACTTC
J: TRBJ1-1; V: TRBV9; size: once; D: NA; CDR3: CASSAQSSGTEAFF; DNA: TGTGCCAGCAGCGCCCAGAGTTCGGGCACTGAAGCTTTCTTT
J: TRBJ1-2; V: TRBV7-9; size: once; D: NA; CDR3: CASSLAQNTF; DNA: TGTGCCAGCAGCTTAGCCCAAAACACCTTC
J: TRBJ1-1; V: TRBV7-3; size: NA; D: NA; CDR3: CASSLGGGNTEAFF; DNA: TGTGCCAGCAGCTTAGGGGGGGGAAACACTGAAGCTTTCTTT
J: TRBJ1-5; V: TRBV5-1; size: NA; D: TRBD1; CDR3: CASSATGIEGNQPQHF; DNA: TGCGCCAGCAGCGCGACAGGGATTGAAGGCAATCAGCCCCAGCATTTT
J: TRBJ2-2; V: TRBV12-1; size: NA; D: NA; CDR3: CASSFRGLVPPSNTGELFF; DNA: TGTGCCAGCAGCTTTCGGGGACTAGTTCCCCCCTCGAACACCGGGGAGCTGTTTTTT
J: TRBJ2-5; V: TRBV10-2; size: NA; D: NA; CDR3: CASSDGLNQETQYF; DNA: TGCGCCAGCAGCGATGGACTAAACCAAGAGACCCAGTACTTC